Listed below are T cell receptor beta chains from one sample, sequenced in a study of siplizumab effects on memory and regulatory T cells. Sequenced by immunoSEQ multiplex PCR; TCRdb stores in-frame clones only, minus some. The table lists roughly 120,000 clones, 94% of them singletons. Sequencing was performed on non-Treg CD4+ T cells sorted from blood. All receptors derive from a human donor in good health. CDR3s include the opening cysteine and the closing phenylalanine or tryptophan. A D gene is named only where the DNA matches it firmly. Clone size, where shown, is once, few, many, or a class for clones that have expanded.

TRBJ2-5,TRBV10-1,.,.,CASSESGGAGETQYF,TGCGCCAGCAGTGAGTCCGGGGGCGCGGGAGAGACCCAGTACTTC
TRBJ2-1,TRBV7-3,TRBD2,.,CASSLTGLGTRGYNEQFF,TGTGCCAGCAGCTTAACGGGATTGGGGACTAGGGGTTACAATGAGCAGTTCTTC
TRBJ1-4,TRBV7-9,TRBD1,.,CASSARQGENEKLFF,TGTGCCAGCAGCGCCCGACAGGGGGAGAATGAAAAACTGTTTTTT
TRBJ2-2,TRBV18,TRBD1,.,CASSPPGQGPGELFF,TGTGCCAGCTCACCCCCGGGACAGGGACCCGGGGAGCTGTTTTTT
TRBJ1-2,TRBV27,.,.,CASRHGSHLGYTF,TGTGCCAGCAGACACGGATCCCACTTAGGCTACACCTTC
TRBJ2-7,TRBV5-4,TRBD2,once,CASSFPGLAGYEQYF,TGTGCCAGCAGCTTTCCGGGACTAGCGGGTTACGAGCAGTACTTC
TRBJ1-1,TRBV25-1,.,few,CASGMNTEAFF,TGTGCCAGCGGCATGAACACTGAAGCTTTCTTT
TRBJ1-2,TRBV10-3,.,.,CAITAGYGYGYTF,TGTGCCATCACTGCAGGGTATGGGTATGGCTACACCTTC
TRBJ2-2,TRBV1,.,.,CTSSPWGGQVGFGTTGELFF,.
TRBJ1-1,TRBV11-2,.,.,CASSLETRNTEAFF,TGTGCCAGCAGCTTAGAGACACGGAACACTGAAGCTTTCTTT
TRBJ1-2,TRBV5-8,.,once,CASRHLGGSSERVANYGYTF,TGTGCCAGCAGACATTTAGGAGGGTCGTCAGAGCGGGTCGCAAACTATGGCTACACCTTC
TRBJ2-2,TRBV23-1,.,.,CASSQSPGALTGELFF,TGCGCCAGCAGTCAATCCCCAGGGGCATTGACCGGGGAGCTGTTTTTT
TRBJ1-4,TRBV19,.,.,CASSIGGTTNEKLFF,TGTGCCAGTAGTATTGGCGGGACAACTAATGAAAAACTGTTTTTT
TRBJ1-6,TRBV6-5,TRBD1,.,CASRRSDRVESPLHF,TGTGCCAGCAGACGGTCGGACAGGGTTGAATCACCCCTCCACTTT
TRBJ1-2,TRBV4-1,.,once,CASSQSGLSYGYTF,TGCGCCAGCAGCCAATCAGGACTGAGCTATGGCTACACCTTC
TRBJ2-7,TRBV29-1,TRBD1,.,CSVQRDRGYEQYF,TGCAGCGTCCAACGGGACAGGGGATACGAGCAGTACTTC
TRBJ2-2,TRBV14,.,.,CASSLSGELFF,TGTGCCAGCAGCCTCTCCGGGGAGCTGTTTTTT
TRBJ2-5,TRBV7-3,.,.,CASAYGDRETQYF,TGTGCCAGCGCTTACGGGGATCGTGAGACCCAGTACTTC
TRBJ2-5,TRBV27,.,.,CASSRTLRGETQYF,TGTGCCAGCAGTCGGACTTTAAGGGGGGAGACCCAGTACTTC
TRBJ1-1,TRBV29-1,.,.,CRAATGTNTEAFF,TGCAGAGCCGCGACAGGCACGAACACTGAAGCTTTCTTT
TRBJ2-3,TRBV18,TRBD2,.,CASSPGTSGTDTQYF,TGTGCCAGCTCGCCCGGGACTAGCGGCACAGATACGCAGTATTTT
TRBJ1-1,TRBV4-1,.,.,CASSQVGDRAGAFF,TGCGCCAGCAGCCAAGTTGGGGATCGGGCCGGAGCTTTCTTT
TRBJ1-5,TRBV2,.,.,CASSEGGMGQPQHF,TGTGCCAGCAGTGAAGGGGGTATGGGTCAGCCCCAGCATTTT
TRBJ2-5,TRBV7-2,TRBD2,.,CASRKRLAGAQETQYF,TGTGCCAGCAGAAAAAGACTAGCGGGGGCCCAAGAGACCCAGTACTTC
TRBJ1-6,TRBV19,.,.,CASSIDGQGISFSYNSPLHF,TGTGCCAGTAGTATAGATGGCCAGGGGATCTCATTCTCCTATAATTCACCCCTCCACTTT
TRBJ2-7,TRBV5-1,.,.,CASSLAGGSGEQYF,TGCGCCAGCAGTCTGGCAGGGGGGTCTGGAGAGCAGTACTTC
TRBJ1-5,TRBV4-1,.,.,CASSQSLPRSLQPQHF,TGCGCCAGCAGCCAAAGTCTTCCCCGCTCACTTCAGCCCCAGCATTTT
TRBJ2-7,TRBV19,TRBD2,.,CASSNLAGGEYEQYF,TGTGCCAGTAGTAACCTAGCGGGAGGAGAATACGAGCAGTACTTC
TRBJ2-4,TRBV5-1,TRBD1,.,CASSSGQGQDIQYF,TGCGCCAGCAGCTCCGGACAGGGGCAAGACATTCAGTACTTC
TRBJ1-1,TRBV6-5,.,.,CASSYDRLTEAFF,TGTGCCAGCAGCTATGACAGGCTCACTGAAGCTTTCTTT
TRBJ1-2,TRBV5-6,.,.,CASSLNTLKYYGYTF,TGTGCCAGCAGTTTGAACACGTTGAAGTACTATGGCTACACCTTC
TRBJ2-7,TRBV6-5,.,once,CASSRTPGEQYF,TGTGCCAGCAGTCGGACCCCGGGGGAGCAGTACTTC
TRBJ2-5,TRBV19,TRBD2,.,CASSPKFGGGYQETQYF,TGTGCCAGTAGTCCCAAGTTCGGCGGGGGGTACCAAGAGACCCAGTACTTC
TRBJ2-5,TRBV6-5,TRBD2,.,CASNSALAGVETQYF,TGTGCCAGCAATTCCGCACTAGCGGGAGTTGAGACCCAGTACTTC
TRBJ2-4,TRBV9,.,.,CASSSRPVGGKNIQYF,TGTGCCAGCAGCTCCCGTCCCGTGGGGGGCAAAAACATTCAGTACTTC
TRBJ2-5,TRBV9,TRBD2,.,CASSLSGGSQETQYF,TGTGCCAGCAGCCTTAGCGGGGGGTCCCAAGAGACCCAGTACTTC
TRBJ2-7,TRBV10-2,.,.,CASRVQGSSYEQYF,TGCGCCAGCCGGGTGCAGGGGAGCTCCTACGAGCAGTACTTC
TRBJ2-3,TRBV1,.,.,CTSSRTVCTDTQYF,TGCACCAGCAGCCGAACTGTATGCACAGATACGCAGTATTTT
TRBJ1-2,TRBV10-3,TRBD1,.,CAISVTTGADNYGYTF,TGTGCCATCAGTGTGACGACAGGGGCGGATAACTATGGCTACACCTTC
TRBJ1-2,TRBV4-1,.,.,CASSQAQTVGYGYTF,TGCGCCAGCAGTCAGGCCCAAACGGTGGGCTATGGCTACACCTTC
TRBJ2-4,TRBV18,.,.,CASSQLFGTGRDIQYF,TGTGCCAGCTCCCAACTTTTCGGTACGGGTCGGGACATTCAGTACTTC
TRBJ1-1,TRBV6-1,.,.,CASSALERNTEAFF,TGTGCCAGCAGTGCACTCGAAAGGAACACTGAAGCTTTCTTT
TRBJ2-7,TRBV5-4,.,.,CASSPGQLLGQYF,TGTGCCAGCAGCCCTGGACAGCTCCTCGGGCAGTACTTC
TRBJ1-6,TRBV18,.,.,CASSPTASSYNSPLHF,TGTGCCAGCTCACCGACGGCGAGCTCCTATAATTCACCCCTCCACTTT
TRBJ1-1,TRBV6-6,.,.,CASSYPVGNTEAFF,TGTGCCAGCAGTTACCCTGTTGGGAACACTGAAGCTTTCTTT
TRBJ1-4,TRBV18,.,.,CASSPPDAEKLFF,TGTGCCAGCTCACCACCGGATGCTGAAAAACTGTTTTTT
TRBJ2-1,TRBV6-6,.,.,CASSPLDEQFF,TGTGCCAGCAGCCCCCTGGATGAGCAGTTCTTC
TRBJ2-7,TRBV5-1,.,.,CASSLNYRVNEQYF,TGCGCCAGCAGCTTGAATTACAGGGTAAACGAGCAGTACTTC